The rows below give T cell receptor beta chains drawn from one sample of a study of blood T cell repertoires in COVID-19. Method: immunoSEQ multiplex PCR; TCRdb's copy keeps in-frame clones and lacks some. The data contain approximately 170,000 clones, roughly 84% of them singletons. Material: peripheral blood. Source of these receptors: a human donor with acute or convalescent COVID-19. The donor label of this sample is uncertain. Each CDR3 is given with its conserved first and last residue. Each record gives: V gene, J gene, CDR3 protein.

TRBV4-2	TRBJ2-1	CASSQDGAGGSYNEQFF
TRBV11-2	TRBJ1-2	CASSLGRAEWGYTF
TRBV2	TRBJ2-5	CASSPGQGGQETQYF
TRBV28	TRBJ1-6	CAIMTQRRGGSYNSPLHF
TRBV28	TRBJ1-2	CASSSYRGPGYTF
TRBV6-1	TRBJ1-5	CASSEGTGNQPQHF
TRBV6-1	TRBJ2-1	CASSEKEWPSGGHEQFF
TRBV5-1	TRBJ1-1	CASSRSGGVAFF
TRBV19	TRBJ1-1	CASSVTGGINTEAFF
TRBV4-2	TRBJ1-2	CASSQDIYGYTF
TRBV19	TRBJ1-2	CASSMNGANYGYTF
TRBV27	TRBJ1-1	CASSTNPGTVNTEAFF
TRBV6-6	TRBJ1-5	CASSKGQGYEQPQHF
TRBV14	TRBJ1-3	CASSQGPGAGNTIYF
TRBV3-1/TRBV3-2	TRBJ1-1	CASSQGGHGGTEAFF
TRBV6-4	TRBJ2-7	CASSDPCSGRRPYEQYF
TRBV28	TRBJ1-2	CASSGGGTNYGYTF
TRBV6-6	TRBJ1-1	CASLGYRTVNTEAFF
TRBV19	TRBJ1-6	CASSTSTGAGNSPLHF
TRBV2	TRBJ1-6	CASSPTGNSPLHF
TRBV7-9	TRBJ2-1	CASSLAPGGAGEQFF
TRBV6-5	TRBJ2-1	CASSYSPPGTSNEQFF
TRBV19	TRBJ1-6	CASTPIEQGEYSPLHF
TRBV2	TRBJ2-7	CASSAQGVGYEQYF
TRBV30	TRBJ1-5	CAWGRGDNQPQHF